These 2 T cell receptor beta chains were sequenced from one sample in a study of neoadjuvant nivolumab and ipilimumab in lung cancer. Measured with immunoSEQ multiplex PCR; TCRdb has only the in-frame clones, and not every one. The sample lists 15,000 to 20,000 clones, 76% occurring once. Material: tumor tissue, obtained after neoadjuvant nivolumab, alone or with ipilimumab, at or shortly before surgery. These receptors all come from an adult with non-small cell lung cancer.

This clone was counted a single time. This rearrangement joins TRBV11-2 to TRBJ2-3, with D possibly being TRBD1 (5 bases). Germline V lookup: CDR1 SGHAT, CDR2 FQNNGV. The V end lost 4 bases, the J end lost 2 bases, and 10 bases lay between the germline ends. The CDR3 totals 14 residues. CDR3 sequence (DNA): TGTGCCAGCAGCTCAGGGTGGGCCACAGATACGCAGTATTTT. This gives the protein CASSSGWATDTQYF. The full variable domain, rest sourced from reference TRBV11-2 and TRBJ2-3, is EAGVAQSPRYKIIEKRQSVAFWCNPISGHATLYWYQQILGQGPKLLIQFQNNGVVDDSQLPKDRFSAERLKGVDSTLKIQPAKLEDSAVYLCASSSGWATDTQYFGPGTRLTVL.

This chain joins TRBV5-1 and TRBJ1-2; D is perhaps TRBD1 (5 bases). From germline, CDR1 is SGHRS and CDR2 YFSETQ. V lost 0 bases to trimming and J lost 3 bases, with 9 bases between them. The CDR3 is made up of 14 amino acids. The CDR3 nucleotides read TGCGCCAGCAGCTTGGAGCAGGGCCACTATGGCTACACCTTC. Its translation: CASSLEQGHYGYTF.